Presented here are 5 T cell receptor beta chains from one specimen sequenced in a study of blood T cell repertoires in COVID-19. The table came from immunoSEQ multiplex PCR; TCRdb's copy has only in-frame clones and leaves some out. The data show 50,000 to 65,000 clones, about 86% seen once. What was sequenced was peripheral blood. The receptor source for this set is a man between 40 and 49 years old with acute or convalescent COVID-19.

V and J are TRBV24-1 and TRBJ1-4, with 11 positions matching TRBD1. The CDR3 runs to 15 residues. CDR1 is KGHDR, CDR2 SFDVKD, per germline. V trimming: 2 bases; J trimming: 8 bases; junction bases outside the gene matches: 3. The DNA for the CDR3 is TGTGCCACCAGTGATTCGGGACAGGGGGGAGAAAAACTGTTTTTT. It codes for CATSDSGQGGEKLFF.

The chain is built from TRBV5-4 and TRBJ1-1, with a tentative D call TRBD1 (5 bases). With 4 bases removed from V and 3 bases from J, the gap between germline ends came to 10 bases. This CDR3 region has 13 residues. From germline, CDR1 is SGHNT and CDR2 YYREEE (reference sequence). CDR3 in DNA: TGTGCCAGCAGCCATGACAGCTACACTGAAGCTTTCTTT. Residues: CASSHDSYTEAFF.

This chain links TRBV28 with TRBJ2-5, with D possibly TRBD2 on 6 matching bases. CDR1 and CDR2 (germline): MDHEN, SYDVKM. This CDR3 has 15 residues. Trimming removed 7 bases from V and 4 bases from J, with 19 bases in between. The CDR3 loop reads CASTFQGTPGETQYF. Here the CDR3 DNA reads TGTGCCAGCACCTTCCAAGGGACTCCAGGAGAGACCCAGTACTTC.

This rearrangement joins TRBV10-2 to TRBJ2-7; D might be TRBD1 (6 bases). Per the germline V gene, CDR1 is WSHSY and CDR2 is SAAADI. CDR3 length equals 14 residues. Trimming took off 6 bases at V and 4 bases at J, with 16 bases between the two ends. CDR3 region: CASSHTGIEYEQYF. CDR3 DNA: TGCGCCAGCAGCCACACAGGGATAGAGTACGAGCAGTACTTC.

The chain joins TRBV7-3 to TRBJ2-7; D is possibly TRBD1 (5 bases). The V gene lost 5 bases and the J gene lost 5 bases, with 16 bases spanning the gap. CDR3 length equals 14 residues. Germline-derived CDR1 and CDR2 are SGHTA and FQGTGA. CDR3 sequence: CASSGIGALDEQYF. The CDR3 bases are TGTGCCAGCAGCGGTATAGGGGCTCTCGACGAGCAGTACTTC. Variable domain in full (rest from reference TRBV7-3 and TRBJ2-7): GAGVSQTPSNKVTEKGKYVELRCDPISGHTALYWYRQSLGQGPEFLIYFQGTGAADDSGLPNDRFFAVRPEGSVSTLKIQRTERGDSAVYLCASSGIGALDEQYFGPGTRLTVT.